This entry lists 15 T cell receptor beta chains sequenced from one sample in a study of blood T cell repertoires in COVID-19. The table came from immunoSEQ multiplex PCR; TCRdb's copy has only in-frame clones and leaves some out. This table holds approximately 65,000 clones, around 80% found once. The specimen was PBMCs or T cells enriched from blood (not recorded which). The receptors come from a woman between 40 and 55 years old with acute COVID-19.

This chain joins TRBV27 and TRBJ2-1, with D perhaps matching TRBD1 (6 bases). Trimming took 0 bases from V and 6 from J, leaving 12 bases between them. Germline CDR1 MNHEY, CDR2 SMNVEV (reference sequence). The CDR3 contains 15 residues. This chain's CDR3 is CASSLSQGLGNEQFF. The CDR3 bases are TGTGCCAGCAGTTTATCGCAGGGGTTAGGCAATGAGCAGTTCTTC.

V usage is TRBV5-1 and J usage is TRBJ1-1; tentatively, D is TRBD1 (6 bases). Germline-derived CDR1 and CDR2 are SGHRS and YFSETQ. Trimming removed 4 bases from V and 5 bases from J, with 12 bases in between. This CDR3 region has 13 residues. DNA of the CDR3: TGCGCCAGCAGCCAACAAGGGGGTACTGAAGCTTTCTTT. Protein product: CASSQQGGTEAFF.

By share, this clone ranks as medium-sized. V usage is TRBV4-1 and J usage is TRBJ2-5; 7 positions agree with TRBD1. The CDR3 runs 15 residues. V lost 0 bases and J lost 9; bases outside the gene matches: 10. CDR1 is MGHRA, CDR2 YSYEKL, per germline. Here the CDR3 reads CASSQDGTGARSQYF. The DNA for the CDR3 is TGCGCCAGCAGCCAAGATGGCACAGGGGCCAGGTCCCAGTACTTC.

V gene TRBV11-2 combines with J gene TRBJ2-7; 14 bases match TRBD2. Germline V gives CDR1 SGHAT, CDR2 FQNNGV. V shed 4 bases, J shed 3 bases, and the junction held 8 bases outside the gene matches. CDR3 size: 17 residues. The CDR3 reads CASSSTPGTSGSYEQYF. Here the CDR3 DNA reads TGTGCCAGCAGCTCTACCCCCGGGACTAGCGGGAGCTACGAGCAGTACTTC.

This rearrangement joins TRBV6-4 to TRBJ2-1, with TRBD2 identical over 8 bases. The CDR3 consists of 13 residues. The V and J ends lost 8 bases and 4 bases, in that order; junction bases with no gene match: 4. The germline gives CDR1 MRHNA, CDR2 SNTAGT. CDR3 sequence (DNA): TGTGCCAGCTCGACTAGCGAATACAATGAGCAGTTCTTC. Protein sequence: CASSTSEYNEQFF.

This sequence joins TRBV27 and TRBJ2-3; no clear D. Germline lookup yields CDR1 MNHEY and CDR2 SMNVEV (reference sequence). Trimming took off 6 bases at V and 0 bases at J, with 7 bases between the two ends. The CDR3 loop spans 13 amino acids. The CDR3 coding sequence is TGTGCCAGCAGGTACGGGAGCACAGATACGCAGTATTTT. Translation gives CASRYGSTDTQYF.

The CDR3 is CATSRDPGTSSYNEQFF. In DNA form, the CDR3 reads TGTGCCACCAGCAGAGACCCCGGGACTAGCTCCTACAATGAGCAGTTCTTC. This chain connects TRBV15 to TRBJ2-1, with 8 bases matching TRBD2. The trim removed 0 bases at V and 0 bases at J, leaving 4 bases unmatched. CDR1 is LNHNV, CDR2 YYDKDF, per germline (reference sequence). The CDR3 totals 17 residues. The full variable domain, in which reference TRBV15 and TRBJ2-1 provide the parts outside the CDR3, is DAMVIQNPRYQVTQFGKPVTLSCSQTLNHNVMYWYQQKSSQAPKLLFHYYDKDFNNEADTPDNFQSRRPNTSFCFLDIRSPGLGDTAMYLCATSRDPGTSSYNEQFFGPGTRLTVL.

V usage is TRBV3-1 (or the pseudogene TRBV3-2) and J usage is TRBJ1-2, with TRBD1 matching 7 bases. Germline CDR1 is LGHDT and CDR2 is YNNKEL (reference sequence). This CDR3 region has 15 residues. Trimming removed 1 base from V and 4 bases from J; junction bases left unmatched: 6. This chain's CDR3 is CASSQAMTGTYGYTF. CDR3 nucleotide sequence: TGTGCCAGCAGCCAAGCTATGACAGGGACCTATGGCTACACCTTC.

The genes are TRBV7-2 and TRBJ1-4; the match to TRBD1 covers 7 bases. V dropped 5 bases and J dropped 8; count of bases not matched to a gene: 14. Germline CDR1 is SGHTA and CDR2 is FQGNSA. The CDR3 runs to 16 residues. For the CDR3, the DNA is TGTGCCAGCAGCCGGAGTGGGAAGGGGGCGCAGGAAAAACTGTTTTTT. Its translation is CASSRSGKGAQEKLFF.

The V and J genes are TRBV20-1 and TRBJ2-7; a possible D gene is TRBD1 (6 bases). V gave up 3 bases and J gave up 6 bases, with 9 bases separating them. The CDR3 runs to 11 residues. Germline CDR1 and CDR2: DFQATT and SNEGSKA (reference sequence). CDR3 sequence: CSASRDIEQYV. The CDR3 region has the DNA TGCAGTGCTAGTAGGGACATCGAGCAGTACGTC.

The table lists this clone with a few counts. The J gene is TRBJ1-1, the V gene TRBV28; TRBD1 aligns across 8 bases. This CDR3 region has 14 residues. Losses at the gene ends were 4 bases for V and 6 bases for J; bases not matched to a gene: 7. The germline V gene encodes CDR1 MDHEN and CDR2 SYDVKM. CDR3 DNA sequence: TGTGCCAGCAGTTCTGGACAGGGACTCCCTGAAGCTTTCTTT. Translation gives CASSSGQGLPEAFF.

The chain carries TRBV28 and TRBJ2-5, with 7 bases matching TRBD1. CDR3 length equals 14 residues. Germline-derived CDR1 and CDR2 are MDHEN and SYDVKM. The J segment lost 0 bases and the V segment lost 10 bases, leaving 8 bases of the junction unmatched. As DNA, the CDR3 is TGTGCCACCCTTCGGGGACAGTACCAAGAGACCCAGTACTTC. It encodes CATLRGQYQETQYF. The whole variable domain, filled in from reference TRBV28 and TRBJ2-5, reads DVKVTQSSRYLVKRTGEKVFLECVQDMDHENMFWYRQDPGLGLRLIYFSYDVKMKEKGDIPEGYSVSREKKERFSLILESASTNQTSMYLCATLRGQYQETQYFGPGTRLLVL.

The chain is built from TRBV3-1 (or the pseudogene TRBV3-2) and TRBJ2-3; 7 positions agree with TRBD2. CDR1 is LGHDT, CDR2 YNNKEL, per germline (reference sequence). The length of the CDR3 is 14 residues. Trimming cost V 0 bases and J 5 bases; bases outside gene matches: 2. The CDR3, as DNA: TGTGCCAGCAGCCAAGATTGGGAGGGAGATACGCAGTATTTT. This gives the protein CASSQDWEGDTQYF.

The rearrangement joins TRBV7-6 to TRBJ2-3, with D hard to call. CDR3 length equals 14 residues. Germline CDR1 is SGHVS and CDR2 is FNYEAQ. Trimming left V 5 bases short and J 1 base short, with 10 bases between. In DNA form, the CDR3 reads TGTGCCAGCAGCCCCCCTCCCGGCACAGATACGCAGTATTTT. Amino acid sequence: CASSPPPGTDTQYF.

V and J are TRBV7-3 and TRBJ2-2; D not resolved. The CDR3 covers 17 residues. The germline V gene has CDR1 SGHTA and CDR2 FQGTGA. V lost 5 bases and J lost 0, with 16 bases in between. CDR3 loop: CASSQSPGRANTGELFF. CDR3 nucleotides: TGTGCCAGCAGCCAAAGCCCTGGGCGCGCGAACACCGGGGAGCTGTTTTTT.